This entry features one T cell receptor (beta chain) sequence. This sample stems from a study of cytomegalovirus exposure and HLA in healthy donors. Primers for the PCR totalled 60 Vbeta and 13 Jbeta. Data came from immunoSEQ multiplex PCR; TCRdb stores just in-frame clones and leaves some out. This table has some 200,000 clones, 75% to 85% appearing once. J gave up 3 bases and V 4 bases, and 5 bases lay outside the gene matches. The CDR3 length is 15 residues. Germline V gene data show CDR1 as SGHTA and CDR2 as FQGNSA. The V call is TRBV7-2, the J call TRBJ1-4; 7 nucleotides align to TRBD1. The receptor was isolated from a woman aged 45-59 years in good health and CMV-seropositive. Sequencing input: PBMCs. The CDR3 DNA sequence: TGTGCCAGCAGCTCTCGACAGGGTGCTAATGAAAAACTGTTTTTT. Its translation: CASSSRQGANEKLFF.